The 29 T cell receptor beta chains in this list originate from one sample, sequenced in a study of beta chain features in type 1 diabetes. The entirety of the isolated RNA underwent reverse transcription, so expressed TCRB transcripts were sequenced. Libraries were prepared by immunoSEQ multiplex PCR; TCRdb keeps only in-frame clonotypes and omits some of them. The table lists 13,000 to 15,000 clones, over 55% of them singletons. These receptors are not linked to any known antigen. General observations from the study: All four CD4+ subsets of Type 1 diabetes patients contained TCRB CDR3s that were moderately but significantly shorter.

What was sequenced was stem cell memory CD4+ T cells from blood. All receptors derive from a woman between 18 and 30 years old with type 1 diabetes.

This chain joins TRBV7-9 and TRBJ2-1, with D perhaps TRBD2 (6 bases). There are 13 residues in the CDR3. In germline, CDR1 is SEHNR, CDR2 FQNEAQ (reference sequence). Trimming stripped 7 bases from V and 6 bases from J, with 13 bases between. CDR3 DNA sequence: TGTGCCAGCACCTGGGGGGTTGTCAATGAGCAGTTCTTC. It yields the protein CASTWGVVNEQFF.

CDR3 nucleotides: TGCAGCGTTGAAGTGGGTGTGGGAGGGCCCGCATACAATGAGCAGTTCTTC. Its translation: CSVEVGVGGPAYNEQFF. The chain couples TRBV29-1 to TRBJ2-1; 7 positions agree with TRBD2. Germline assignment: CDR1 SQVTM and CDR2 ANQGSEA. Trimming took 1 base from V and 4 from J; bases not matched to a gene: 13. CDR3 length: 17 residues.

The rearrangement uses TRBV4-1 and TRBJ1-5; D is uncertain. The CDR3 extends over 15 amino acids. Germline V lookup: CDR1 MGHRA, CDR2 YSYEKL. V was pared by 1 base and J by 2 bases, with 9 bases between. The CDR3 sequence is CASSQVGARNQPQHF. In DNA, the CDR3 is TGCGCCAGCAGCCAAGTAGGAGCACGCAATCAGCCCCAGCATTTT.

The chain employs TRBV11-3 and TRBJ2-7, with TRBD2 identical over 7 bases. The J segment lost 6 bases and the V segment lost 2 bases, leaving 7 bases of the junction unmatched. The CDR3 runs 14 residues. Germline CDR1 SGHNT, CDR2 YENEEA. This CDR3 reads CASSLFRGSTEQYF. As DNA, the CDR3 is TGTGCCAGCAGCTTATTTCGCGGGAGCACCGAGCAGTACTTC. Complete variable domain (other parts from reference TRBV11-3 and TRBJ2-7): EAGVVQSPRYKIIEKKQPVAFWCNPISGHNTLYWYLQNLGQGPELLIRYENEEAVDDSQLPKDRFSAERLKGVDSTLKIQPAELGDSAVYLCASSLFRGSTEQYFGPGTRLTVT.

The rearrangement links TRBV11-2 to TRBJ2-1; TRBD2 aligns across 9 bases. Losses at the gene ends were 2 bases for V and 2 bases for J; bases not matched to a gene: 7. This CDR3 is built from 17 residues. Per the germline V gene, CDR1 is SGHAT and CDR2 is FQNNGV. The CDR3 region has the DNA TGTGCCAGCAGCTTAATTGGTGCTAGCGGGGCCTACAATGAGCAGTTCTTC. Translating gives CASSLIGASGAYNEQFF.

V is TRBV5-4 and J is TRBJ2-7, with 8 bases lining up with TRBD2. V dropped 0 bases and J dropped 7; count of bases not matched to a gene: 9. This CDR3 contains 15 residues. Germline V gene lookup returns CDR1 SGHNT and CDR2 YYREEE (reference sequence). The CDR3 reads CASSLDREGPKEQYF. The CDR3, as DNA: TGTGCCAGCAGCTTGGATCGGGAGGGCCCCAAGGAGCAGTACTTC.

The V and J genes are TRBV11-2 and TRBJ1-4; D perhaps matches TRBD1 (6 bases). The V gene's germline CDR1 is SGHAT and CDR2 FQNNGV. This CDR3 is 14 amino acids long. V was trimmed by 5 bases and J by 6 bases, leaving 13 bases between them. The CDR3 loop reads CASSPGTLDEKLFF. The CDR3 DNA is TGTGCCAGCAGCCCCGGGACATTGGATGAAAAACTGTTTTTT.

V is TRBV12-5 and J is TRBJ2-2; 7 nucleotides line up with TRBD2. Germline CDR1 reads LGHNT; CDR2 reads FRNRAP. The CDR3 sequence is 14 residues long. J was trimmed by 5 bases and V by 5 bases; bases with no gene match: 5. The CDR3 bases are TGTGCTAGTGGTAGGGAGGGTTGGACCGGGGAGCTGTTTTTT. Translated, it gives CASGREGWTGELFF.

The V and J genes are TRBV5-1 and TRBJ2-3; possibly TRBD2 for D (5 bases). Germline V gene data show CDR1 as SGHRS and CDR2 as YFSETQ. The CDR3 runs 11 residues. Trimming removed 1 base from V and 11 bases from J, with 8 bases in between. Written as DNA, the CDR3 is TGCGCCAGCAGCTTGACTAGGGTGCAGTATTTT. The encoded protein is CASSLTRVQYF.

The chain couples TRBV7-9 to TRBJ1-2; 9 nucleotides agree with TRBD1. CDR1 and CDR2 from the germline V gene are SEHNR and FQNEAQ (reference sequence). The CDR3 is made up of 14 amino acids. The junction had 7 bases not matched to a gene; V was cut back by 4 bases and J by 7 bases. CDR3 sequence: CASSSTGTGFGYTF. As DNA, the CDR3 is TGTGCCAGCAGCTCTACCGGGACAGGGTTTGGCTACACCTTC.

J is TRBJ1-2 and V is TRBV28; TRBD1 agrees at 7 bases. Germline V CDR1 and CDR2: MDHEN, SYDVKM. V lost 6 bases, J lost 7 bases, and 5 bases stayed unmatched. The CDR3 length is 12 residues. The CDR3 loop is CASRRGRSGYTF. Written as DNA, the CDR3 is TGTGCCAGCAGGAGGGGGCGGAGTGGCTACACCTTC.

The chain recombines TRBV2 with TRBJ2-2, with D maybe TRBD1 (5 bases). The CDR3 consists of 15 residues. Trimming stripped 6 bases from V and 5 bases from J, with 16 bases between. Germline CDR1 is SNHLY and CDR2 is FYNNEI. The CDR3 DNA is TGTGCCAGCAGGGTTACGGACACTCCGACCGGGGAGCTGTTTTTT. It codes for CASRVTDTPTGELFF.

The chain couples TRBV7-2 to TRBJ1-2; TRBD1 might be the D (6 bases). From germline, CDR1 is SGHTA and CDR2 FQGNSA. The CDR3 covers 12 residues. V was trimmed by 4 bases and J by 7 bases, leaving 10 bases between them. DNA of the CDR3: TGTGCCAGCAGCTCTCAGGGGCTTGGCTACACCTTC. It yields the protein CASSSQGLGYTF. The full variable domain, completed using reference TRBV7-2 and TRBJ1-2, is GAGVSQSPSNKVTEKGKDVELRCDPISGHTALYWYRQSLGQGLEFLIYFQGNSAPDKSGLPSDRFSAERTGGSVSTLTIQRTQQEDSAVYLCASSSQGLGYTFGSGTRLTVV.

The gene calls are TRBV7-9 and TRBJ2-7; TRBD1 agrees at 7 bases. CDR1 is SEHNR, CDR2 FQNEAQ, per germline (reference sequence). The CDR3 loop spans 14 amino acids. V shed 5 bases, J shed 6 bases, and the junction held 10 bases outside the gene matches. For the CDR3, the DNA is TGTGCCAGCAGCCAAAAACAGGGGCCGGCCGAGCAGTACTTC. Translated: CASSQKQGPAEQYF.

This clone was seen only a few times. The chain has TRBV28 and TRBJ2-2; 9 bases align to TRBD2. CDR3 length: 15 amino acids. V lost 5 bases, J lost 1 base, and 2 bases stayed unmatched. Germline assignment: CDR1 MDHEN and CDR2 SYDVKM. CDR3 sequence: CASSPSGKNTGELFF. The CDR3 region has the DNA TGTGCCAGCAGTCCTAGCGGGAAGAACACCGGGGAGCTGTTTTTT. Combining the CDR3 with reference TRBV28 and TRBJ2-2 gives the whole variable domain DVKVTQSSRYLVKRTGEKVFLECVQDMDHENMFWYRQDPGLGLRLIYFSYDVKMKEKGDIPEGYSVSREKKERFSLILESASTNQTSMYLCASSPSGKNTGELFFGEGSRLTVL.

The chain joins TRBV7-8 to TRBJ2-4; no clear D. The CDR3 has 15 amino acids. Between the trimmed V and J ends, which lost 3 bases and 4 bases, there was a span of 13 bases. Germline CDR1 reads SGHVS; CDR2 reads FQNEAQ. The DNA of the CDR3 is TGTGCCAGCAGCTTCACGGTCCGATCGAAAAACATTCAGTACTTC. Encoded protein: CASSFTVRSKNIQYF. The full variable domain, with the rest looked up from reference TRBV7-8 and TRBJ2-4, is GAGVSQSPRYKVAKRGQDVALRCDPISGHVSLFWYQQALGQGPEFLTYFQNEAQLDKSGLPSDRFFAERPEGSVSTLKIQRTQQEDSAVYLCASSFTVRSKNIQYFGAGTRLSVL.

Here the CDR3 reads CASSPPIAGVEQYF. The CDR3 DNA is TGTGCCAGCAGTCCGCCGATAGCGGGAGTAGAGCAGTACTTC. This sequence joins TRBV6-5 and TRBJ2-7; 9 nucleotides match TRBD2. V shed 5 bases, J shed 7 bases, and the junction held 9 bases outside the gene matches. Looked up from germline, CDR1 is MNHEY and CDR2 is SVGAGI. The CDR3 loop spans 14 amino acids.

In its sample, this clone was seen a few times. The chain joins TRBV28 to TRBJ2-3; the match to TRBD2 covers 12 bases. CDR1 and CDR2 from the germline V gene are MDHEN and SYDVKM. The CDR3 length is 15 residues. The V gene end was trimmed by 6 bases and the J gene end by 0 bases; junction bases not matched to a gene: 1. CDR3 bases: TGTGCCAGCAGAGGGACTAGCGGGAGCACAGATACGCAGTATTTT. Encoded protein: CASRGTSGSTDTQYF.

This clone is medium-sized (0.01 to 0.1%) by share. The chain carries TRBV28 and TRBJ2-1, with 9 bases identical to TRBD1. With 4 bases clipped from V and 8 bases from J, the junction kept 6 bases outside the gene matches. Germline CDR1 reads MDHEN; CDR2 reads SYDVKM. The CDR3 spans 14 residues. Written as DNA, the CDR3 is TGTGCCAGCAGTTCACCGGGACAGGGCGATGAGCAGTTCTTC. Translation: CASSSPGQGDEQFF.

This clone showed up just once. This sequence joins TRBV5-4 and TRBJ2-1; D is unclear. CDR3 length: 15 amino acids. V was shortened by 4 bases and J by 1 base, with 12 bases between the two germline ends. Germline loops: CDR1 SGHNT, CDR2 YYREEE (reference sequence). CDR3 nucleotides: TGTGCCAGCAGCCTCGACACCTTATCCTACAATGAGCAGTTCTTC. Encoded protein: CASSLDTLSYNEQFF.

The CDR3 nucleotides are TGCGCCAGCAGCTTGACCCCAGCGGGGAGAACAGATACGCAGTATTTT. It is translated as CASSLTPAGRTDTQYF. The chain combines TRBV5-1 with TRBJ2-3; 7 bases line up with TRBD2. This CDR3 comprises 16 residues. Per germline, CDR1 SGHRS and CDR2 YFSETQ. The V segment lost 1 base and the J segment 3 bases; nucleotides outside the gene matches: 8.

This chain links TRBV19 with TRBJ1-1; 8 nucleotides align to TRBD1. The trim removed 6 bases at V and 1 base at J, leaving 13 bases unmatched. Germline values: CDR1 LNHDA, CDR2 SQIVND (reference sequence). The CDR3 has 17 amino acids. CDR3 protein: CASSQGARGLGNTEAFF. The CDR3 DNA is TGTGCCAGTAGCCAAGGGGCCAGGGGGCTAGGGAACACTGAAGCTTTCTTT.

The rearrangement links TRBV7-9 to TRBJ2-1, with D perhaps matching TRBD2 (6 bases). The CDR3 extends over 13 amino acids. Trimming stripped 2 bases from V and 14 bases from J, with 16 bases between. Germline lookup yields CDR1 SEHNR and CDR2 FQNEAQ (reference sequence). Written as DNA, the CDR3 is TGTGCCAGCAGCTTACTTTGGCGGGAAACTGAGTTCTTC. It is translated as CASSLLWRETEFF.

The J gene is TRBJ1-1, the V gene TRBV7-9, with unresolved D. The V end lost 1 base, the J end lost 0 bases, and 6 bases lay between the germline ends. The CDR3 extends over 14 amino acids. CDR1 is SEHNR, CDR2 FQNEAQ, per germline (reference sequence). DNA of the CDR3: TGTGCCAGCAGCTTAGAACAGATGAACACTGAAGCTTTCTTT. This encodes CASSLEQMNTEAFF.

V usage is TRBV19 and J usage is TRBJ1-5; D gene ambiguous. Trimming removed 2 bases from V and 0 bases from J, with 11 bases in between. The CDR3 consists of 16 residues. The germline CDR1 and CDR2 sequences are LNHDA and SQIVND (reference sequence). As DNA, the CDR3 is TGTGCCAGTAGTATAAGAACCGGTTATAGCAATCAGCCCCAGCATTTT. Its protein product is CASSIRTGYSNQPQHF.

The rearrangement joins TRBV4-2 to TRBJ2-4; tentatively, D is TRBD2 (6 bases). The V gene's germline CDR1 is LGHNA and CDR2 YNFKEQ. This CDR3 is built from 17 residues. The V and J ends lost 0 bases and 0 bases respectively, with 12 bases between them. CDR3 amino acids: CASSQDSVGRAKNIQYF. CDR3 nucleotides: TGTGCCAGCAGCCAAGATTCAGTCGGGAGAGCCAAAAACATTCAGTACTTC.

V is TRBV5-1 and J is TRBJ1-4; 10 nucleotides line up with TRBD1. Per germline, CDR1 SGHRS and CDR2 YFSETQ. Trimming took 4 bases from V and 8 from J; bases not matched to a gene: 5. This CDR3 has 14 residues. This CDR3 reads CASSRGQGGEKLFF. The CDR3 DNA follows: TGCGCCAGCAGCCGAGGACAGGGGGGGGAAAAACTGTTTTTT.

This clone appeared a few times. J is TRBJ1-5 and V is TRBV12-5, with TRBD1 matching 10 bases. The CDR3 is made up of 14 amino acids. After removal of 5 bases from V and 5 bases from J, the junction contained 3 bases not matched to a gene. The V gene's germline CDR1 is LGHNT and CDR2 FRNRAP. CDR3 in amino acids: CASGPGQGDQPQHF. The CDR3, as DNA: TGTGCTAGTGGTCCCGGACAGGGGGATCAGCCCCAGCATTTT.

The V and J genes are TRBV18 and TRBJ1-4; no clear D gene. The CDR3 has 13 residues. With 4 bases removed from V and 6 bases from J, the gap between germline ends came to 9 bases. CDR1 KGHSH and CDR2 LQKENI come from the germline V gene. DNA for the CDR3: TGTGCCAGCTCACGGAGGGCCGATGAAAAACTGTTTTTT. As protein: CASSRRADEKLFF.